One and the same sample provided the 10 T cell receptor beta chains below, sequenced in a study of shared clonotypes between healthy human individuals. Produced via immunoSEQ multiplex PCR; TCRdb's table is partial and in-frame only. The table lists some 2.1 million clones, roughly 95% of them singletons. The source material was naive CD4+ T cells sorted from blood. Subset described: CD45RA+ positively selected. The receptor set was obtained from a young man in good health.

The CDR3 region is CASGWPGNGETQYF. CDR3 DNA sequence: TGTGCCAGTGGGTGGCCCGGGAACGGCGAGACCCAGTACTTC. This chain connects TRBV25-1 to TRBJ2-5; tentative D call: TRBD2 (5 bases). This CDR3 contains 14 residues. Germline loops: CDR1 MGHDK, CDR2 SYGVNS. Trimming removed 9 bases from V and 5 bases from J, with 19 bases in between.

The chain joins TRBV6-5 to TRBJ2-2; D might be TRBD2 (5 bases). Deletions cut 2 bases from V and 5 bases from J, with 15 bases between. The CDR3 is made up of 16 amino acids. The V gene's germline CDR1 is MNHEY and CDR2 SVGAGI. CDR3 sequence reads: CASSYEGGFMTGELFF. CDR3 bases: TGTGCCAGCAGTTACGAGGGCGGTTTCATGACCGGGGAGCTGTTTTTT.

V is TRBV10-2 and J is TRBJ2-3; D unresolved. The CDR3 has 14 residues. V lost 4 bases and J 0 bases, leaving 8 bases between the germline ends. Germline V gene data show CDR1 as WSHSY and CDR2 as SAAADI. The CDR3 sequence: CASSASSSTDTQYF. CDR3 nucleotides: TGCGCCAGCAGTGCCTCATCCAGCACAGATACGCAGTATTTT.

The chain links TRBV5-1 to TRBJ2-7, with D hard to call. Germline CDR1 reads SGHRS; CDR2 reads YFSETQ. The CDR3 is made up of 15 amino acids. V shed 0 bases and J shed 2 bases, with 12 bases lying between them. CDR3 DNA: TGCGCCAGCAGCTTGGCCGTCGGTAACCCCTACGAGCAGTACTTC. Translated: CASSLAVGNPYEQYF.

The chain employs TRBV11-2 and TRBJ2-5; D perhaps matches TRBD1 (5 bases). This CDR3 has 16 amino acids. The germline V gene has CDR1 SGHAT and CDR2 FQNNGV. Deletions cut 4 bases from V and 5 bases from J, with 20 bases between. The CDR3 nucleotides read TGTGCCAGCAGCTCAGGGCCGGATGGTGGGTACGAGACCCAGTACTTC. Translation: CASSSGPDGGYETQYF.

The rearrangement uses TRBV5-4 and TRBJ1-6; 7 positions match TRBD1. J gave up 8 bases and V 4 bases, and 3 bases lay outside the gene matches. The CDR3 covers 13 residues. The germline CDR1 and CDR2 sequences are SGHNT and YYREEE (reference sequence). The CDR3 DNA reads TGTGCCAGCAGCCCCACAGGGGATTCACCCCTCCACTTT. It yields the protein CASSPTGDSPLHF. The entire variable domain, with the rest obtained from reference TRBV5-4 and TRBJ1-6, is as follows: ETGVTQSPTHLIKTRGQQVTLRCSSQSGHNTVSWYQQALGQGPQFIFQYYREEENGRGNFPPRFSGLQFPNYSSELNVNALELDDSALYLCASSPTGDSPLHFGNGTRLTVT.

The chain uses TRBV28 and TRBJ1-2; 10 bases are a match to TRBD1. Germline assignment: CDR1 MDHEN and CDR2 SYDVKM. V shed 6 bases, J shed 7 bases, and the junction held 11 bases outside the gene matches. The CDR3 totals 15 residues. Here the CDR3 reads CASSQGTGAGSGYTF. The CDR3 region has the DNA TGTGCCAGCAGCCAAGGGACAGGGGCGGGTAGTGGCTACACCTTC.

This rearrangement joins TRBV9 to TRBJ2-3; 10 bases line up with TRBD2. This CDR3 region has 18 residues. Per germline, CDR1 SGDLS and CDR2 YYNGEE. J lost 2 bases, V lost 4 bases, and 13 bases had no gene match. CDR3 bases: TGTGCCAGCAGCCCCCGAGGGCGGCTAGCGGGGGACACAGATACGCAGTATTTT. It yields the protein CASSPRGRLAGDTDTQYF.

The chain recombines TRBV7-9 with TRBJ2-7; TRBD1 agrees at 10 bases. CDR3 length: 17 amino acids. Germline CDR1 reads SEHNR; CDR2 reads FQNEAQ (reference sequence). Trimming at V came to 4 bases and at J to 4 bases, leaving 13 bases not matched to a gene. CDR3 sequence: CASSSITRQGADYEQYF. The CDR3 nucleotides are TGTGCCAGCAGCTCGATTACCCGACAGGGGGCGGATTACGAGCAGTACTTC.

J is TRBJ2-7 and V is TRBV6-1, with 10 bases that match TRBD1. The length of the CDR3 is 15 residues. With V trimmed by 5 bases and J by 2 bases, 6 bases remained unmatched. CDR1 MNHNS and CDR2 SASEGT come from the germline V gene. CDR3 region: CASSLGGQGTYEQYF. CDR3 nucleotide sequence: TGTGCCAGCAGTTTAGGGGGACAGGGGACCTACGAGCAGTACTTC.